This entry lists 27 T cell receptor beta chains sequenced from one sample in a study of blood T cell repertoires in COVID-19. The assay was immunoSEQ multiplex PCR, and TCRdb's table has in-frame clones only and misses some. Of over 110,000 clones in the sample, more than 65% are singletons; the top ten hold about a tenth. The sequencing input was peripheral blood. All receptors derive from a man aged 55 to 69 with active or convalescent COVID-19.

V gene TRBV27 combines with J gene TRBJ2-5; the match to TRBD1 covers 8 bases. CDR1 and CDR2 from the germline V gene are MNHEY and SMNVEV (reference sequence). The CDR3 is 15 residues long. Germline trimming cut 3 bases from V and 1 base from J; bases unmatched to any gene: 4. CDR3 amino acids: CASSFRQGPQETQYF. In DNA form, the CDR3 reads TGTGCCAGCAGTTTCCGACAGGGGCCCCAAGAGACCCAGTACTTC.

The CDR3: CATSRDTSGSYGAFF. CDR3 bases: TGTGCCACCAGCAGAGATACCTCGGGGTCTTATGGAGCTTTCTTT. V usage is TRBV15 and J usage is TRBJ1-1; no clear D. The V gene's germline CDR1 is LNHNV and CDR2 YYDKDF (reference sequence). The V end was cut by 0 bases, the J end by 10 bases, with 18 bases between. This CDR3 comprises 15 residues.

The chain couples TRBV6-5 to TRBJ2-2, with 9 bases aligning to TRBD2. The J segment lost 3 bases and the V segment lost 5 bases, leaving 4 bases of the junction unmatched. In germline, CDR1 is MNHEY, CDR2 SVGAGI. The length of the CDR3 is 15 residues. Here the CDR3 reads CASSIAGGDTGELFF. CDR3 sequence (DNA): TGTGCCAGCAGTATCGCGGGGGGGGACACCGGGGAGCTGTTTTTT.

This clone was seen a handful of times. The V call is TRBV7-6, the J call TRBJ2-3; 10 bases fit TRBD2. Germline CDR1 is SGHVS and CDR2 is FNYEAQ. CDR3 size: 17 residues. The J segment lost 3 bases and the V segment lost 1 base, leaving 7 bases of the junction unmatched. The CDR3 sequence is CASSLETSGLFTDTQYF. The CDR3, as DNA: TGTGCCAGCAGCTTAGAGACTAGCGGGTTGTTTACAGATACGCAGTATTTT.

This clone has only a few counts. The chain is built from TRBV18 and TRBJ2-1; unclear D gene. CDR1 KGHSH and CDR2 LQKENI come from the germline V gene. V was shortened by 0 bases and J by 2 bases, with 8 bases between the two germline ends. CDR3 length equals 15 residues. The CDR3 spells CASSPPGSTYNEQFF. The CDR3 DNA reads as TGTGCCAGCTCACCACCGGGCAGTACCTACAATGAGCAGTTCTTC.

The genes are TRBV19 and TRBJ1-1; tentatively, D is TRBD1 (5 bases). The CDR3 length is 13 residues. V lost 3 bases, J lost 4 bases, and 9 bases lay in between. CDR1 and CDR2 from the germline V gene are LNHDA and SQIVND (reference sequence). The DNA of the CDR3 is TGTGCCAGTAGTATGCAGGGACTCACTGAAGCTTTCTTT. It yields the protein CASSMQGLTEAFF. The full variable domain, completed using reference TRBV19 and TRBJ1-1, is DGGITQSPKYLFRKEGQNVTLSCEQNLNHDAMYWYRQDPGQGLRLIYYSQIVNDFQKGDIAEGYSVSREKKESFPLTVTSAQKNPTAFYLCASSMQGLTEAFFGQGTRLTVV.

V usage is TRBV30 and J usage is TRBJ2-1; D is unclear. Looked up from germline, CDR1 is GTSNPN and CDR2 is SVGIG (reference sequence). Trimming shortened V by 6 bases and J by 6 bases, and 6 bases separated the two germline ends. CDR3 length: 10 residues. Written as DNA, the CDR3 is TGTGCCTGTCCGGGCAATGAGCAGTTCTTC. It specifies CACPGNEQFF.

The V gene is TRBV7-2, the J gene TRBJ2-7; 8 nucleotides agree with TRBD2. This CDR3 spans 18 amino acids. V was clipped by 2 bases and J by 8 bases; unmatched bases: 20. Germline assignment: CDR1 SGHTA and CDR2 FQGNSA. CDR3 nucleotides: TGTGCCAGCAGCTTACCCCCCCCTCGGCGGGAGGTACCTACGAAGCAGTACGTC. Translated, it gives CASSLPPPRREVPTKQYV.

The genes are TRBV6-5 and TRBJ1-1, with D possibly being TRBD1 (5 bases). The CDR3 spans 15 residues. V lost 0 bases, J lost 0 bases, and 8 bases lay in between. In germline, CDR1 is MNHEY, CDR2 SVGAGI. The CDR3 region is CASSYSRQMNTEAFF. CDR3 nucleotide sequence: TGTGCCAGCAGTTACTCGAGACAGATGAACACTGAAGCTTTCTTT.

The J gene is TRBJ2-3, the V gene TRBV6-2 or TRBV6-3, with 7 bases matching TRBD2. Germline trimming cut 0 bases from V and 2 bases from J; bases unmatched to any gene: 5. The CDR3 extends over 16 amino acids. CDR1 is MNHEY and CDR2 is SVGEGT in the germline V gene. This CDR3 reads CASSYSASGFTDTQYF. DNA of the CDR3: TGTGCCAGCAGTTACTCGGCTAGCGGCTTCACAGATACGCAGTATTTT.

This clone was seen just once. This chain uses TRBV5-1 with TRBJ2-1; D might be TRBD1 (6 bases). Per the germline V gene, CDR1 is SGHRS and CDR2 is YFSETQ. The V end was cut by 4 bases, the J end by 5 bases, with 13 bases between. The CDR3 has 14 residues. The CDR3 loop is CASSQGQTDNEQFF. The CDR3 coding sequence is TGCGCCAGCAGCCAGGGACAAACTGACAATGAGCAGTTCTTC.

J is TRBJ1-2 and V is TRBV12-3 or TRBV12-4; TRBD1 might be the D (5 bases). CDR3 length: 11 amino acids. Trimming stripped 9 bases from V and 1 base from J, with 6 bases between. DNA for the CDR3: TGTGCCAGGGGGGGTAACTATGGCTACACCTTC. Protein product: CARGGNYGYTF.

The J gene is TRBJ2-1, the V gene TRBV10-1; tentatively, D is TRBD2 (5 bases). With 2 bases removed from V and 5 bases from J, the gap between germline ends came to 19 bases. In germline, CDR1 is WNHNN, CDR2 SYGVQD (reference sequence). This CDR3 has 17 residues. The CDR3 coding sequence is TGCGCCAGCAGTGAGAAAAAGGACCCCGAGCGGAACAATGAGCAGTTCTTC. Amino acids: CASSEKKDPERNNEQFF.

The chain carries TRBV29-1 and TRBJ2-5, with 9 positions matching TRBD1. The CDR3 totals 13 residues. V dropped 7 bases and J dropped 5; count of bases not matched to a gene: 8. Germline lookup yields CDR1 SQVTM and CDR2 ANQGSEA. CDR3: CSAGGQGFETQYF. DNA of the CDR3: TGCAGCGCAGGAGGACAGGGGTTCGAGACCCAGTACTTC.

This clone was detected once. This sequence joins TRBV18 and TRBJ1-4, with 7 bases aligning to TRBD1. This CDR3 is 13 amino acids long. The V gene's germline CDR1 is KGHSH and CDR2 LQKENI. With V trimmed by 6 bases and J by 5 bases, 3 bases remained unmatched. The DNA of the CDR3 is TGTGCCAGCTCGGAACAGGGGAATGAAAAACTGTTTTTT. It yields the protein CASSEQGNEKLFF.

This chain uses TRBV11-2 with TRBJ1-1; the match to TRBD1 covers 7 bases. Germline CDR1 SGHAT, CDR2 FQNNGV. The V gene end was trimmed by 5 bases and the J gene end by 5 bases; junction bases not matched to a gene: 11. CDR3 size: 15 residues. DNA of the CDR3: TGTGCCAGCAGCGCTGAGGGGGCAGGGCGAACTGAAGCTTTCTTT. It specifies CASSAEGAGRTEAFF.

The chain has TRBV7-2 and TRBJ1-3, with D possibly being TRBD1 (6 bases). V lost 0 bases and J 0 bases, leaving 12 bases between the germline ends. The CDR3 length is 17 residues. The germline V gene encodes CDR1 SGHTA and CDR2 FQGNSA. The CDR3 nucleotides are TGTGCCAGCAGCTTAGCGGCGGGGGGCCGCTCTGGAAACACCATATATTTT. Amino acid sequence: CASSLAAGGRSGNTIYF.

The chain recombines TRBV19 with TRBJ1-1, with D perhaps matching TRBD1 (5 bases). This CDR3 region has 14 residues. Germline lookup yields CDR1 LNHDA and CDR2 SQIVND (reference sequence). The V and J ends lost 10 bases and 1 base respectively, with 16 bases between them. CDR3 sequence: CATTIGGGNTEAFF. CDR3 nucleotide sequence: TGTGCCACCACGATCGGGGGGGGGAACACTGAAGCTTTCTTT.

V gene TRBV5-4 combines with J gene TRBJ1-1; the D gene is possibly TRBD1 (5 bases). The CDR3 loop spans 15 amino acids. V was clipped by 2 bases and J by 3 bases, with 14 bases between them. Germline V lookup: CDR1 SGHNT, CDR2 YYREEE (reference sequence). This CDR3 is CASSFVQGSYTEAFF. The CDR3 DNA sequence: TGTGCCAGCAGCTTTGTGCAGGGTTCGTACACTGAAGCTTTCTTT.

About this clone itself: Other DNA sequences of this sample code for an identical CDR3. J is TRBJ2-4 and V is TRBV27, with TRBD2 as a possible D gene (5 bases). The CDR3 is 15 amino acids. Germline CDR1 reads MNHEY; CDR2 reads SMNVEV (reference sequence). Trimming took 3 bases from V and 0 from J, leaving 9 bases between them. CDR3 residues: CASSFGLLAKNIQYF. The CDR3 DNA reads TGTGCCAGCAGTTTCGGACTGCTAGCCAAAAACATTCAGTACTTC.

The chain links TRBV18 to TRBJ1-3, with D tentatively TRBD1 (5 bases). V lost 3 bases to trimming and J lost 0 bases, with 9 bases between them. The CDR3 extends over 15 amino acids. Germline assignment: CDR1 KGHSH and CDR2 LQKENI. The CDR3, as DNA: TGTGCCAGCTCACCTGCACAGGACTCTGGAAACACCATATATTTT. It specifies CASSPAQDSGNTIYF.

The CDR3: CASSKIGTGSIKEQYV. The CDR3 DNA reads as TGTGCCAGCAGTAAGATCGGGACAGGTTCCATTAAGGAGCAGTACGTC. The chain carries TRBV27 and TRBJ2-7, with 8 bases lining up with TRBD1. Germline loops: CDR1 MNHEY, CDR2 SMNVEV (reference sequence). The CDR3 loop spans 16 amino acids. Germline trimming cut 5 bases from V and 7 bases from J; bases unmatched to any gene: 16.

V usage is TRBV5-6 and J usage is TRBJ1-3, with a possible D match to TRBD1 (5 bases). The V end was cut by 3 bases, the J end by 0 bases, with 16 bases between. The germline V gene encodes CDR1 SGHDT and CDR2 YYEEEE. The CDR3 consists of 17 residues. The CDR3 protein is CASSSLIGTGSGNTIYF. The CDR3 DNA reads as TGTGCCAGCAGCTCATTGATTGGGACTGGCTCTGGAAACACCATATATTTT.

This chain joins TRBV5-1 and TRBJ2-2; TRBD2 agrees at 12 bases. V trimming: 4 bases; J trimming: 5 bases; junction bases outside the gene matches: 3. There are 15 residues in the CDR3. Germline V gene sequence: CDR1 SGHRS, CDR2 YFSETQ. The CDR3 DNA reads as TGCGCCAGCAGCCCCGGGACTAGCGGGACCGGGGAGCTGTTTTTT. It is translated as CASSPGTSGTGELFF.

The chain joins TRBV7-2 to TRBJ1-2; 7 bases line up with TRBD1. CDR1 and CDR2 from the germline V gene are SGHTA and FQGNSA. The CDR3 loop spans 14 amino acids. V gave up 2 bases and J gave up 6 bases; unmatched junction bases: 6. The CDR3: CASSLKGAYHGYTF. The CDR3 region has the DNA TGTGCCAGCAGCTTAAAGGGGGCGTATCATGGCTACACCTTC.

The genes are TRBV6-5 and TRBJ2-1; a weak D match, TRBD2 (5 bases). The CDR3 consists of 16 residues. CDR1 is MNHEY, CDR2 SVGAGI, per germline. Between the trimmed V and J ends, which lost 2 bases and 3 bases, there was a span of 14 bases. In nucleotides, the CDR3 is TGTGCCAGCAGTTACGGAGGAGGCCGGTACTACAATGAGCAGTTCTTC. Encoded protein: CASSYGGGRYYNEQFF.

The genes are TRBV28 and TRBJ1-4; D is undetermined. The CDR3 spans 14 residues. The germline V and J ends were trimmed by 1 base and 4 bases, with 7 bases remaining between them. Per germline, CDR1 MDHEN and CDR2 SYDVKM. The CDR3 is CASSLFASNEKLFF. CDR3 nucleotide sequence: TGTGCCAGCAGTTTATTTGCCAGTAATGAAAAACTGTTTTTT.